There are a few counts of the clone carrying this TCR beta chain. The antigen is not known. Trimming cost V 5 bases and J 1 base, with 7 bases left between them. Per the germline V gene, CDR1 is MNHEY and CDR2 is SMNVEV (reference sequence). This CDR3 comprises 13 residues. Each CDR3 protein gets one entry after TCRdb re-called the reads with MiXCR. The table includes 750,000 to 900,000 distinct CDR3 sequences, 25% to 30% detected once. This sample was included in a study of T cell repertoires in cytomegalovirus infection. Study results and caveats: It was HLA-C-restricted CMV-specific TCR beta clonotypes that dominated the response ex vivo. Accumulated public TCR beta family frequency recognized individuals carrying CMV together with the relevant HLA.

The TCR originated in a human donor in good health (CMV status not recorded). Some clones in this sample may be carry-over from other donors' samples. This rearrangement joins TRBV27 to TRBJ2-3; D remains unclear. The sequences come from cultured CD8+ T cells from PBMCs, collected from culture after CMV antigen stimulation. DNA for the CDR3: TGTGCCAGCAGTCATTCCCGCACAGATACGCAGTATTTT. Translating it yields CASSHSRTDTQYF.